These 8 T cell receptor beta chains originate from one sample sequenced in a study of shared clonotypes between healthy human individuals. Sequenced by immunoSEQ multiplex PCR; TCRdb stores in-frame clones only, minus some. The sample contains over a million clones, under 80% of which appear only once. The specimen was memory CD4+ T cells sorted from blood. Subset indicated: CD45RA-negative fraction. These receptors were obtained from a man aged 18 to 29 in good health.

J is TRBJ1-6 and V is TRBV9; 8 nucleotides align to TRBD1. Per the germline V gene, CDR1 is SGDLS and CDR2 is YYNGEE. V lost 0 bases and J lost 7; bases outside the gene matches: 6. This CDR3 has 16 amino acids. CDR3 in amino acids: CASSVAPGGTNSPLHF. CDR3 bases: TGTGCCAGCAGCGTAGCCCCAGGGGGCACGAATTCACCCCTCCACTTT.

The chain couples TRBV5-6 to TRBJ2-1, with D perhaps assigned TRBD1 or TRBD2 (7 bases each). Trimming left V 4 bases short and J 1 base short, with 12 bases between. Germline loops: CDR1 SGHDT, CDR2 YYEEEE. This CDR3 contains 15 residues. The CDR3 DNA sequence: TGTGCCAGCAGCGGTCAGGGGGGGTCCTACAATGAGCAGTTCTTC. Protein: CASSGQGGSYNEQFF.

The rearrangement uses TRBV4-1 and TRBJ2-4, with D maybe TRBD1 (6 bases). The CDR3 runs to 15 residues. V was shortened by 0 bases and J by 5 bases, with 11 bases between the two germline ends. Looked up from germline, CDR1 is MGHRA and CDR2 is YSYEKL. This CDR3 is CASSQDGHRENIQYF. DNA for the CDR3: TGCGCCAGCAGCCAAGATGGCCACAGGGAAAACATTCAGTACTTC.

The chain combines TRBV6-5 with TRBJ2-5; 9 bases agree with TRBD1. The J call is uncertain, as TRBJ2-7 better fits the DNA end. The V gene's germline CDR1 is MNHEY and CDR2 SVGAGI. This CDR3 has 15 amino acids. CDR3 sequence reads: CASSRGTGTGDEQYF. CDR3 nucleotide sequence: TGTGCCAGCAGTCGTGGGACAGGGACTGGCGACGAGCAGTACTTC.

This chain joins TRBV5-5 and TRBJ1-1; D possibly corresponds to TRBD1 (6 bases). The germline V gene encodes CDR1 SGHKS and CDR2 YYEKEE (reference sequence). The V and J ends lost 4 bases and 0 bases respectively, with 13 bases between them. The CDR3 loop spans 15 amino acids. CDR3: CASSTKQGLNTEAFF. CDR3 in DNA: TGTGCCAGCAGCACAAAACAGGGCTTGAACACTGAAGCTTTCTTT.

The V call is TRBV27, the J call TRBJ1-5; perhaps TRBD1 as D (5 bases). The CDR3 loop spans 17 amino acids. Germline loops: CDR1 MNHEY, CDR2 SMNVEV (reference sequence). Trimming shortened V by 1 base and J by 0 bases, and 13 bases separated the two germline ends. DNA of the CDR3: TGTGCCAGCAGTTTATTTTGGGACGGGTATAGCAATCAGCCCCAGCATTTT. It encodes CASSLFWDGYSNQPQHF.

This clone was observed many times. The chain joins TRBV6-6 to TRBJ2-7, with TRBD1 identical over 8 bases. CDR3 length: 12 residues. V shed 6 bases and J 12 bases; nucleotides not matched to a gene: 10. Germline V gene sequence: CDR1 MNHNY, CDR2 SVGAGI (reference sequence). Here the CDR3 DNA reads TGTGCCAGCAGCCCGACAGGGGTCTTAGGGTACTTC. As protein: CASSPTGVLGYF.

This clone has only one observation. The chain recombines TRBV4-1 with TRBJ2-5, with 12 positions matching TRBD2. This CDR3 has 15 amino acids. Germline V gene data show CDR1 as MGHRA and CDR2 as YSYEKL. After removal of 1 base from V and 4 bases from J, the junction contained 1 base not matched to a gene. The CDR3 DNA is TGCGCCAGCAGCCAAGGACTAGCGGGAGTAGAGACCCAGTACTTC. Protein product: CASSQGLAGVETQYF.